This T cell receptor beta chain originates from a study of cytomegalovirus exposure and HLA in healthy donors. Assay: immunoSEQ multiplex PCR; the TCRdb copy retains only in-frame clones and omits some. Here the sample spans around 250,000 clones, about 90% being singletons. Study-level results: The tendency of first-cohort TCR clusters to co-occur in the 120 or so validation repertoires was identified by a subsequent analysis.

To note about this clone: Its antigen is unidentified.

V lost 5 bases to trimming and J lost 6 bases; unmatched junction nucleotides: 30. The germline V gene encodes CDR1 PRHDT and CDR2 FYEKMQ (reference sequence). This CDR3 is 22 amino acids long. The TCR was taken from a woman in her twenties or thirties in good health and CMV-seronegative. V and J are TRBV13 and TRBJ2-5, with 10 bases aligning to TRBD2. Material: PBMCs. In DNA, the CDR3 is TGTGCCAGCAGCCCCGCTGCTGGGACTAGCGTCAGAACCGCGTTGAGTCGTAAGACCCAGTACTTC. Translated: CASSPAAGTSVRTALSRKTQYF.